A single sample gave rise to the 26 T cell receptor beta chains below, sequenced in a study of shared clonotypes between healthy human individuals. Profiled with immunoSEQ multiplex PCR; TCRdb holds only in-frame clones, not every one. The table shows millions of clones, with around 90% occurring only once. The specimen sequenced was naive CD4+ T cells sorted from blood. As to subset: CD45RA+ positively selected. All receptors come from a man younger than 30 in good health.

This clone came up a few times. The chain uses TRBV9 and TRBJ1-1; D gene uncertain. The CDR3 is 14 amino acids. Trimming left V 0 bases short and J 0 bases short, with 6 bases between. Germline loops: CDR1 SGDLS, CDR2 YYNGEE. The CDR3 nucleotides are TGTGCCAGCAGCGTAGATTCTGTGAACACTGAAGCTTTCTTT. Translated, it gives CASSVDSVNTEAFF.

Concerning this clone itself: The same CDR3 is also encoded by other DNA sequences in this sample. The chain combines TRBV27 with TRBJ1-1; D gene uncertain. The germline V gene has CDR1 MNHEY and CDR2 SMNVEV (reference sequence). The CDR3 consists of 12 residues. V was clipped by 3 bases and J by 0 bases, with 2 bases between them. The CDR3 DNA sequence: TGTGCCAGCAGTTTTCTGAACACTGAAGCTTTCTTT. It specifies CASSFLNTEAFF.

The gene calls are TRBV10-1 and TRBJ1-5; 7 positions agree with TRBD1. The CDR3 has 18 residues. Trimming removed 4 bases from V and 1 base from J; junction bases left unmatched: 13. Germline V CDR1 and CDR2: WNHNN, SYGVQD (reference sequence). This chain's CDR3 is CASSADRYTRDSNQPQHF. CDR3 nucleotide sequence: TGCGCCAGCAGTGCGGACAGGTACACCCGGGACAGCAATCAGCCCCAGCATTTT.

V is TRBV5-1 and J is TRBJ1-2, with a possible D match to TRBD1 (6 bases). The V end lost 7 bases, the J end lost 4 bases, and 8 bases lay between the germline ends. In germline, CDR1 is SGHRS, CDR2 YFSETQ. There are 11 residues in the CDR3. CDR3 in amino acids: CASGDIYGYTF. DNA of the CDR3: TGCGCCAGCGGGGACATCTATGGCTACACCTTC.

This clone is a singleton in its sample. The J gene is TRBJ2-3, the V gene TRBV6-6; the match to TRBD1 covers 7 bases. V was clipped by 6 bases and J by 1 base; unmatched bases: 7. Germline loops: CDR1 MNHNY, CDR2 SVGAGI (reference sequence). This CDR3 is built from 15 residues. The DNA for the CDR3 is TGTGCCAGCAGAAAAGACAGGGTTGGCACAGATACGCAGTATTTT. Translating gives CASRKDRVGTDTQYF.

The chain combines TRBV7-8 with TRBJ2-7; TRBD2 matches at 14 bases. The CDR3 runs to 18 residues. V dropped 5 bases and J dropped 2; count of bases not matched to a gene: 11. The germline gives CDR1 SGHVS, CDR2 FQNEAQ. CDR3 sequence: CASSLRLAGGPRAYEQYF. The CDR3 DNA follows: TGTGCCAGCAGCCTCCGACTAGCGGGAGGGCCGAGGGCCTACGAGCAGTACTTC.

The chain has TRBV11-2 and TRBJ2-2; 8 bases are shared with TRBD1. The CDR3 is 19 residues long. Per germline, CDR1 SGHAT and CDR2 FQNNGV. Losses at the gene ends were 4 bases for V and 0 bases for J; bases not matched to a gene: 13. DNA for the CDR3: TGTGCCAGCAGCTCGATTACAGGGGGGAGCGGATCGAACACCGGGGAGCTGTTTTTT. Amino acids: CASSSITGGSGSNTGELFF.

This clone was recorded only once. The chain joins TRBV7-9 to TRBJ2-1; 16 positions match TRBD2. The CDR3 runs to 16 residues. The V segment lost 3 bases and the J segment 10 bases; nucleotides outside the gene matches: 6. Germline-derived CDR1 and CDR2 are SEHNR and FQNEAQ (reference sequence). The CDR3 coding sequence is TGTGCCAGCAGCTTGGGGGGACTAGCGGGAGGGATGGAGCAGTTCTTC. Its protein product is CASSLGGLAGGMEQFF. Full variable domain (remainder filled in from reference TRBV7-9 and TRBJ2-1): DTGVSQNPRHKITKRGQNVTFRCDPISEHNRLYWYRQTLGQGPEFLTYFQNEAQLEKSRLLSDRFSAERPKGSFSTLEIQRTEQGDSAMYLCASSLGGLAGGMEQFFGPGTRLTVL.

The chain couples TRBV14 to TRBJ2-5; D is tentatively TRBD1 or TRBD2 (5 bases each). Germline V gene data show CDR1 as SGHDN and CDR2 as FVKESK. Trimming took 8 bases from V and 1 from J, leaving 14 bases between them. The CDR3 totals 14 residues. CDR3 residues: CASGVAGAQETQYF. The CDR3 DNA follows: TGTGCCAGCGGAGTCGCCGGGGCCCAAGAGACCCAGTACTTC. Looking up the rest from reference TRBV14 and TRBJ2-5 gives the full variable domain: EAGVTQFPSHSVIEKGQTVTLRCDPISGHDNLYWYRRVMGKEIKFLLHFVKESKQDESGMPNNRFLAERTGGTYSTLKVQPAELEDSGVYFCASGVAGAQETQYFGPGTRLLVL.

The rearrangement joins TRBV6-5 to TRBJ1-1, with TRBD1 matching 7 bases. Trimming removed 5 bases from V and 6 bases from J; junction bases left unmatched: 12. CDR1 and CDR2 from the germline V gene are MNHEY and SVGAGI. The CDR3 is 15 residues long. For the CDR3, the DNA is TGTGCCAGCAGTCCCCGCCCAGGGGGATCGGCTGAAGCTTTCTTT. It yields the protein CASSPRPGGSAEAFF.

The V call is TRBV5-1, the J call TRBJ2-7; 8 bases align to TRBD1. CDR3 length: 14 residues. Losses at the gene ends were 4 bases for V and 5 bases for J; bases not matched to a gene: 8. Germline V gene sequence: CDR1 SGHRS, CDR2 YFSETQ. The CDR3 coding sequence is TGCGCCAGCAGCACCGGGACAGGTGCTAACGAGCAGTACTTC. This codes for CASSTGTGANEQYF.

The J gene is TRBJ1-5, the V gene TRBV5-8; D is unclear. Germline V gives CDR1 SGHTS, CDR2 YDEGEE. The V gene lost 2 bases and the J gene lost 3 bases, with 3 bases spanning the gap. The length of the CDR3 is 12 residues. The CDR3 protein is CASSFYNQPQHF. The CDR3, as DNA: TGTGCCAGCAGCTTCTACAATCAGCCCCAGCATTTT.

The rearrangement uses TRBV6-1 and TRBJ2-5, with TRBD2 identical over 16 bases. J was trimmed by 9 bases and V by 6 bases; bases with no gene match: 7. Germline lookup yields CDR1 MNHNS and CDR2 SASEGT. The CDR3 spans 15 residues. DNA of the CDR3: TGTGCCAGCAGGGGACTAGCGGGAGGGCCTGGAGCCCAGTACTTC. It codes for CASRGLAGGPGAQYF.

The chain uses TRBV11-2 and TRBJ1-4; no definite D call. The CDR3 runs to 15 residues. V was trimmed by 1 base and J by 0 bases, leaving 6 bases between them. Per the germline V gene, CDR1 is SGHAT and CDR2 is FQNNGV. Written as DNA, the CDR3 is TGTGCCAGCAGCTTAGCCAGCGCAACTAATGAAAAACTGTTTTTT. It yields the protein CASSLASATNEKLFF.

The J gene is TRBJ1-6, the V gene TRBV28; possibly TRBD1 for D (6 bases). CDR3 length equals 14 residues. Trimming shortened V by 5 bases and J by 5 bases, and 10 bases separated the two germline ends. Germline assignment: CDR1 MDHEN and CDR2 SYDVKM. The CDR3 coding sequence is TGTGCCAGCAGTCAGACAGGAAATAATTCACCCCTCCACTTT. Amino acids: CASSQTGNNSPLHF.

V gene TRBV28 combines with J gene TRBJ2-4; D remains ambiguous. This CDR3 spans 16 amino acids. CDR1 and CDR2 from the germline V gene are MDHEN and SYDVKM. Trimming took off 8 bases at V and 0 bases at J, with 17 bases between the two ends. CDR3 residues: CASSPDLSRAKNIQYF. The CDR3 region has the DNA TGTGCCAGCTCTCCGGACCTTTCTAGAGCCAAAAACATTCAGTACTTC.

This clone was found a few times. V usage is TRBV12-5 and J usage is TRBJ1-1; D gene ambiguous. V gave up 1 base and J gave up 4 bases, with 4 bases separating them. The CDR3 consists of 12 residues. CDR1 is LGHNT, CDR2 FRNRAP, per germline. The CDR3 loop is CASGLGFTEAFF. CDR3 coding DNA: TGTGCTAGTGGTTTGGGTTTCACTGAAGCTTTCTTT.

Of note for this clone: Other DNA sequences in this specimen translate into the identical CDR3. The V call is TRBV19, the J call TRBJ1-1; D call uncertain. V lost 7 bases to trimming and J lost 0 bases, with 12 bases between them. The CDR3 is made up of 14 amino acids. Germline V CDR1 and CDR2: LNHDA, SQIVND (reference sequence). The CDR3 region is CASKETGLNTEAFF. In DNA, the CDR3 is TGTGCCAGTAAGGAGACGGGATTGAACACTGAAGCTTTCTTT.

The V gene is TRBV11-3, the J gene TRBJ2-2; 8 nucleotides line up with TRBD2. There are 16 residues in the CDR3. The trim removed 0 bases at V and 4 bases at J, leaving 4 bases unmatched. Looked up from germline, CDR1 is SGHNT and CDR2 is YENEEA. This CDR3 is CASSLEGLGFTGELFF. The CDR3 DNA sequence: TGTGCCAGCAGCTTAGAGGGACTAGGATTCACCGGGGAGCTGTTTTTT. Combining the CDR3 with reference TRBV11-3 and TRBJ2-2 gives the whole variable domain EAGVVQSPRYKIIEKKQPVAFWCNPISGHNTLYWYLQNLGQGPELLIRYENEEAVDDSQLPKDRFSAERLKGVDSTLKIQPAELGDSAVYLCASSLEGLGFTGELFFGEGSRLTVL.

As for this clone: This specimen includes other DNA sequences encoding the same CDR3. The chain joins TRBV6-1 to TRBJ1-5; D is unclear. The germline V gene has CDR1 MNHNS and CDR2 SASEGT. V lost 1 base to trimming and J lost 1 base, with 5 bases between them. The CDR3 runs to 14 residues. DNA for the CDR3: TGTGCCAGCAGTGAAGAGGGCAGCAATCAGCCCCAGCATTTT. This encodes CASSEEGSNQPQHF.

The chain combines TRBV11-2 with TRBJ1-2; weak D call: TRBD1 (6 bases). The CDR3 has 12 amino acids. Trimming stripped 4 bases from V and 7 bases from J, with 10 bases between. The germline V gene has CDR1 SGHAT and CDR2 FQNNGV. The CDR3 DNA reads as TGTGCCAGCAGCTCCGGACAGCGTGGCTACACCTTC. As protein: CASSSGQRGYTF.

CDR3 sequence: CAWSLGASGAHGETQYF. CDR3 in DNA: TGTGCCTGGAGTCTTGGGGCTAGCGGGGCCCACGGGGAGACCCAGTACTTC. The V and J genes are TRBV30 and TRBJ2-5, with 9 bases lining up with TRBD2. With 2 bases clipped from V and 5 bases from J, the junction kept 15 bases outside the gene matches. In germline, CDR1 is GTSNPN, CDR2 SVGIG (reference sequence). This CDR3 contains 17 residues.

On this clone: Without the conserved terminal phenylalanine or tryptophan, this CDR3 likely stems from a read error. The chain has TRBV5-4 and TRBJ1-2; TRBD1 aligns across 8 bases. The CDR3 is 13 residues long. CDR1 SGHNT and CDR2 YYREEE come from the germline V gene (reference sequence). The V and J ends lost 4 bases and 8 bases, in that order; junction bases with no gene match: 7. The CDR3 sequence is CASSVRTGPGYTL. The CDR3 DNA sequence: TGTGCCAGCAGCGTACGGACAGGGCCCGGCTACACCCTC.

The V and J genes are TRBV2 and TRBJ2-2, with 10 bases matching TRBD2. With 8 bases clipped from V and 4 bases from J, the junction kept 16 bases outside the gene matches. CDR1 and CDR2 (germline): SNHLY, FYNNEI. The CDR3 runs to 18 residues. CDR3 sequence (DNA): TGTGCCAGCGACGTAGCGGGGGGCTTACCCACTTCCACCGGGGAGCTGTTTTTT. Amino acids: CASDVAGGLPTSTGELFF.

This clone was recorded only once. The rearrangement uses TRBV29-1 and TRBJ2-7, with TRBD2 matching over 9 bases. After removal of 7 bases from V and 6 bases from J, the junction contained 10 bases not matched to a gene. Germline V CDR1 and CDR2: SQVTM, ANQGSEA. The CDR3 length is 13 residues. The CDR3 loop is CSGGLAGFGEQYF. The DNA for the CDR3 is TGCAGCGGGGGACTAGCAGGTTTTGGCGAGCAGTACTTC.

V usage is TRBV7-2 and J usage is TRBJ2-1; a possible D gene is TRBD1 (6 bases). The CDR3 has 16 amino acids. The V gene lost 5 bases and the J gene lost 5 bases, with 19 bases spanning the gap. The V gene's germline CDR1 is SGHTA and CDR2 FQGNSA. The CDR3 loop is CASSPRGSGGNNEQFF. The CDR3 region has the DNA TGTGCCAGCAGCCCGAGGGGGTCAGGTGGCAACAATGAGCAGTTCTTC.